These 8 T cell receptor beta chains share one sample of origin, sequenced in a study of neurological immune-mediated disorders. TCRdb reprocessed the 5' RACE reads with MiXCR, giving one entry per CDR3 protein. The sample holds just over 30,000 distinct CDR3 sequences; 4.5% to 7% are singletons and the top ten take over 2%. Sequences were obtained from CD4+ T cells from blood. These receptors all stem from a woman aged 50 to 60 in good health.

In this sample, this clonotype turned up many times. Germline is not matched at one junction end, which may reflect a read error. V usage is TRBV20-1 and J usage is TRBJ1-1, with 9 positions matching TRBD1. CDR1 DFQATT and CDR2 SNEGSKA come from the germline V gene (reference sequence). This CDR3 is 14 amino acids long. This chain's CDR3 is CSASPRTGVTPITF. Here the CDR3 DNA reads TGCAGTGCTAGCCCCAGGACAGGGGTCACTCCCATCACCTTT.

This clonotype has ten or more counts. The chain joins TRBV5-1 to TRBJ1-4; TRBD1 matches 7 bases. There are 16 residues in the CDR3. Trimming removed 3 bases from V and 8 bases from J; junction bases left unmatched: 13. CDR1 and CDR2 (germline): SGHRS, YFSETQ. The CDR3 coding sequence is TGCGCCAGCAGCTCTTTACTGACAGGGACGGGCGAAAAACTGTTTTTT. Translation: CASSSLLTGTGEKLFF.

This clonotype was counted many times. The junction and the germline gene differ at one end; a read error may be behind it. The J gene is TRBJ1-6, the V gene TRBV5-5; 8 nucleotides align to TRBD1. CDR1 is SGHKS and CDR2 is YYEKEE in the germline V gene (reference sequence). The CDR3 sequence is 16 residues long. The CDR3 is CASSMGTGFGNTPLHF. In nucleotides, the CDR3 is TGTGCCAGCAGCATGGGGACAGGTTTCGGTAATACACCCCTCCACTTT.

The sample holds many counts of this clonotype. The chain has TRBV6-5 and TRBJ2-2; 8 bases are shared with TRBD2. The CDR3 length is 16 residues. Germline loops: CDR1 MNHEY, CDR2 SVGAGI. The V segment lost 7 bases and the J segment 4 bases; nucleotides outside the gene matches: 11. The CDR3 here is CASTNAGGLRTGELFF. In DNA form, the CDR3 reads TGTGCCAGCACTAATGCGGGGGGACTTCGCACCGGGGAGCTGTTTTTT.

This clonotype is medium-sized within its sample. This rearrangement joins TRBV14 to TRBJ2-2; D remains ambiguous. The CDR3 spans 12 residues. V was pared by 2 bases and J by 4 bases, with 2 bases between. Germline assignment: CDR1 SGHDN and CDR2 FVKESK. The DNA for the CDR3 is TGTGCCAGCAGCCAACTCACCGGGGAGCTGTTTTTT. Its protein is CASSQLTGELFF.

The sample holds many counts of this clonotype. V gene TRBV28 combines with J gene TRBJ1-2; D unresolved. Trimming removed 5 bases from V and 7 bases from J, with 8 bases in between. CDR3 length: 11 amino acids. Germline V lookup: CDR1 MDHEN, CDR2 SYDVKM. CDR3 in amino acids: CASSPFLGYTF. In nucleotides, the CDR3 is TGTGCCAGCAGTCCGTTCCTTGGCTACACCTTC.

This clonotype was counted ten times or more. The chain couples TRBV28 to TRBJ2-3, with D perhaps matching TRBD1 (6 bases). The germline V and J ends were trimmed by 5 bases and 0 bases, with 18 bases remaining between them. Germline V gene lookup returns CDR1 MDHEN and CDR2 SYDVKM. This CDR3 is built from 17 residues. CDR3: CASSPATGLGSTDTQYF. The DNA for the CDR3 is TGTGCCAGCAGTCCCGCTACAGGGCTTGGGAGCACAGATACGCAGTATTTT.

In this sample, this clonotype turned up many times. This chain joins TRBV7-6 and TRBJ1-3; possible D gene TRBD1, 5 bases. The germline gives CDR1 SGHVS, CDR2 FNYEAQ. V lost 1 base, J lost 2 bases, and 9 bases lay in between. This CDR3 spans 15 amino acids. The CDR3 protein is CASSLGGSAGNTIYF. CDR3 sequence (DNA): TGTGCCAGCAGCTTAGGGGGCTCAGCTGGAAACACCATATATTTT. The full variable domain, its missing parts supplied by reference TRBV7-6 and TRBJ1-3, is GAGVSQSPRYKVTKRGQDVALRCDPISGHVSLYWYRQALGQGPEFLTYFNYEAQQDKSGLPNDRFSAERPEGSISTLTIQRTEQRDSAMYRCASSLGGSAGNTIYFGEGSWLTVV.